This T cell receptor beta chain was obtained from a study of blood T cell repertoires in COVID-19. Trimming took off 2 bases at V and 10 bases at J, with 12 bases between the two ends. The CDR3 is 14 amino acids. Germline CDR1 reads MDHEN; CDR2 reads SYDVKM. Sequencing was performed with immunoSEQ multiplex PCR; in TCRdb, only in-frame clones are kept and a portion is missing. The sample gives about 78,000 clones, 90% of which show up once; 4.3% is in the top ten. This TCR derives from an elderly woman with active or convalescent COVID-19. The chain employs TRBV28 and TRBJ1-6; weak D call: TRBD1 (5 bases). What was sequenced was peripheral blood. The CDR3 DNA follows: TGTGCCAGCAGTTTAATAGGGGCCGGATCACCCCTCCACTTT. This translates into CASSLIGAGSPLHF.